Listed below are T cell receptor beta chains from one sample, sequenced in a study of beta chain features in type 1 diabetes. Method: immunoSEQ multiplex PCR; TCRdb's copy keeps in-frame clones and lacks some. The data contain 620,000 or so clones, about a sixth of them singletons. Sequenced sample: naive CD4+ T cells from blood. These receptors originate from a young man in good health. Both conserved end residues are part of each CDR3. D genes are given only for firm matches. Clone size is stated in some rows and not others, as once, few, many or a class when expanded.

V gene	D gene	clone size	J gene	CDR3 protein	CDR3 DNA
TRBV2	-	-	TRBJ2-7	CASRADGSHEQYF	TGTGCCAGCAGGGCCGACGGGTCCCACGAGCAGTACTTC
TRBV6-1	TRBD1	few	TRBJ1-5	CASSGVQGSNQPQHF	TGTGCCAGCAGTGGGGTACAGGGGAGTAATCAGCCCCAGCATTTT
TRBV10-3	-	-	TRBJ2-5	CAIRPGGPSETQYF	TGTGCCATTCGTCCAGGGGGGCCTTCGGAGACCCAGTACTTC
TRBV19	-	few	TRBJ2-7	CASSTNRDYEQYF	TGTGCCAGTAGCACTAACCGGGACTACGAGCAGTACTTC
TRBV15	-	-	TRBJ1-2	CATSRASQDYGYTF	TGTGCCACCAGCAGAGCTAGTCAAGACTATGGCTACACCTTC
TRBV28	-	-	TRBJ2-4	CASSSLRQLAKNIQYF	TGTGCCAGCAGTTCTCTACGACAGCTAGCCAAAAACATTCAGTACTTC
TRBV9	-	few	TRBJ1-3	CASSVAGQRGASGNTIYF	TGTGCCAGCAGCGTAGCGGGTCAGAGGGGGGCCTCTGGAAACACCATATATTTT
TRBV27	TRBD1	-	TRBJ2-7	CASSLEPGQGYEQYF	TGTGCCAGCAGTCTCGAACCGGGACAGGGCTACGAGCAGTACTTC
TRBV5-1	TRBD1	-	TRBJ1-1	CATEPGQGGSEAFF	TGCGCCACCGAACCCGGACAGGGAGGAAGTGAAGCTTTCTTT
TRBV19	TRBD1	few	TRBJ1-5	CASSTWDRRNQPQHF	TGTGCCAGTAGTACCTGGGACAGGCGCAATCAGCCCCAGCATTTT
TRBV28	-	-	TRBJ2-3	CATFSTDTQYF	TGTGCCACCTTTAGCACAGATACGCAGTATTTT
TRBV9	-	few	TRBJ2-5	CASSVGRNQETQYF	TGTGCCAGCAGCGTAGGCCGGAACCAAGAGACCCAGTACTTC
TRBV19	-	-	TRBJ1-5	CASSMKRDRQPQHF	TGTGCCAGTAGTATGAAAAGGGATAGGCAGCCCCAGCATTTT